The 14 T cell receptor beta chains below come from one sample, sequenced in a study of cytotoxic CD8 clonotypes in ibrutinib-treated CLL (dated by TCRdb to 2020 to 2022). The sample's time point label is to be understood as: less than 30 months on ibrutinib. The method behind the library was the immunoSEQ multiplex PCR assay. TCRdb limited this immuneACCESS table to in-frame rearrangements with V and J called. A share of clones is missing; checked studies link under half to unresolved V genes, and the rest is unexplained. This sample lists roughly 180,000 clones; 84% were detected once. About 4.6% of the sample lies in the top ten. The specimen was PBMCs, collected after 24 months of ibrutinib treatment. Receptors originate from a human donor with chronic lymphocytic leukemia.

This sequence joins TRBV7-2 and TRBJ2-7, with 7 bases lining up with TRBD1. The V segment lost 5 bases and the J segment 3 bases; nucleotides outside the gene matches: 10. This CDR3 is 15 amino acids long. CDR1 and CDR2 from the germline V gene are SGHTA and FQGNSA. CDR3 bases: TGTGCCAGCAGCCCGGGGTCAGGGGGTTACTACGAGCAGTACTTC. It yields the protein CASSPGSGGYYEQYF. Variable domain in full (rest from reference TRBV7-2 and TRBJ2-7): GAGVSQSPSNKVTEKGKDVELRCDPISGHTALYWYRQSLGQGLEFLIYFQGNSAPDKSGLPSDRFSAERTGGSVSTLTIQRTQQEDSAVYLCASSPGSGGYYEQYFGPGTRLTVT.

The genes are TRBV6-5 and TRBJ1-4; D uncertain. CDR3 length: 13 residues. Germline V gene data show CDR1 as MNHEY and CDR2 as SVGAGI. Trimming pared 5 bases from V and 4 bases from J, leaving 8 bases between. The CDR3 loop reads CASSRSFNEKLFF. CDR3 nucleotide sequence: TGTGCCAGCAGTCGATCGTTTAATGAAAAACTGTTTTTT.

The V call is TRBV18, the J call TRBJ2-3; TRBD1 matches 9 bases. CDR3 size: 15 residues. CDR1 KGHSH and CDR2 LQKENI come from the germline V gene. The J segment lost 4 bases and the V segment lost 5 bases, leaving 7 bases of the junction unmatched. The CDR3 protein is CASSAEGQGADTQYF. DNA of the CDR3: TGTGCCAGCTCAGCCGAGGGACAGGGCGCAGATACGCAGTATTTT.

The rearrangement uses TRBV9 and TRBJ2-1; 8 nucleotides align to TRBD2. Germline CDR1 SGDLS, CDR2 YYNGEE. The CDR3 sequence is 15 residues long. The V gene end was trimmed by 2 bases and the J gene end by 0 bases; junction bases not matched to a gene: 1. The CDR3 spells CASSVSGNSYNEQFF. For the CDR3, the DNA is TGTGCCAGCAGCGTTAGCGGGAACTCCTACAATGAGCAGTTCTTC.

The chain recombines TRBV6-1 with TRBJ2-4, with D uncertain. The CDR3 runs 16 residues. The V end lost 2 bases, the J end lost 0 bases, and 11 bases lay between the germline ends. Germline V gene sequence: CDR1 MNHNS, CDR2 SASEGT. CDR3 region: CASSELHTLAKNIQYF. The CDR3 DNA reads TGTGCCAGCAGTGAATTACACACCCTAGCCAAAAACATTCAGTACTTC.

This sequence joins TRBV6-7 and TRBJ2-3; 10 bases fit TRBD2. TRBV6-7 is sorted into the ORF group, with uncertain function. Unmatched junction bases numbered 8, after V lost 6 bases and J lost 2 bases. This CDR3 has 16 amino acids. CDR3 DNA: TGTGCCAGCAGGGTACTAGCGGGGCCTTACACAGATACGCAGTATTTT. Translated, it gives CASRVLAGPYTDTQYF.

The V gene is TRBV5-4, the J gene TRBJ2-1; 10 bases line up with TRBD2. J was trimmed by 6 bases and V by 4 bases; bases with no gene match: 10. The CDR3 extends over 16 amino acids. Germline loops: CDR1 SGHNT, CDR2 YYREEE (reference sequence). CDR3 sequence reads: CASSPRGTSAGNEQFF. CDR3 bases: TGTGCCAGCAGCCCTAGGGGGACTAGCGCTGGCAATGAGCAGTTCTTC.

V gene TRBV7-2 combines with J gene TRBJ1-1, with D possibly being TRBD1 (6 bases). The CDR3 covers 14 residues. Trimming cost V 7 bases and J 2 bases, with 14 bases left between them. Germline assignment: CDR1 SGHTA and CDR2 FQGNSA. The CDR3 is CASTAGQSNTEAFF. The CDR3 region has the DNA TGTGCCAGCACCGCGGGACAATCCAACACTGAAGCTTTCTTT.

The chain employs TRBV5-4 and TRBJ2-2; TRBD2 matches at 12 bases. Trimming removed 3 bases from V and 5 bases from J; junction bases left unmatched: 5. CDR3 length equals 16 residues. Germline V gene data show CDR1 as SGHNT and CDR2 as YYREEE (reference sequence). The CDR3 nucleotides are TGTGCCAGCAGCTACCCGACTAGCGGGAGAACCGGGGAGCTGTTTTTT. It encodes CASSYPTSGRTGELFF.

This chain connects TRBV29-1 to TRBJ1-3; D may be TRBD1 (6 bases). Germline lookup yields CDR1 SQVTM and CDR2 ANQGSEA. Between the trimmed V and J ends, which lost 5 bases and 0 bases, there was a span of 8 bases. This CDR3 has 13 residues. As DNA, the CDR3 is TGCAGCGTTTACAGGGACTCTGGAAACACCATATATTTT. This translates into CSVYRDSGNTIYF.

In DNA form, the CDR3 reads TGCGCCAGCAGTCCTGACAGGGGCCTCTCCTACGAGCAGTACTTC. It translates to CASSPDRGLSYEQYF. The chain employs TRBV5-1 and TRBJ2-7; 8 bases are a match to TRBD1. The V gene's germline CDR1 is SGHRS and CDR2 YFSETQ. CDR3 size: 15 residues. V lost 5 bases and J lost 0; bases outside the gene matches: 7.

This clone was detected a few times. V gene TRBV27 combines with J gene TRBJ2-7; D not resolved. The V gene's germline CDR1 is MNHEY and CDR2 SMNVEV (reference sequence). The CDR3 totals 13 residues. V was cut by 2 bases and J by 1 base, with 6 bases left in between. CDR3 sequence (DNA): TGTGCCAGCAGTTTACTCAATTCCTACGAGCAGTACTTC. Translating gives CASSLLNSYEQYF.

This chain connects TRBV5-1 to TRBJ1-1, with no clear D. V lost 4 bases to trimming and J lost 3 bases, with 13 bases between them. CDR1 and CDR2 (germline): SGHRS, YFSETQ. CDR3 length: 14 amino acids. CDR3 loop: CASSRPFGDTEAFF. CDR3 sequence (DNA): TGCGCCAGCAGCCGACCTTTTGGGGACACTGAAGCTTTCTTT.

The chain has TRBV11-1 and TRBJ2-1; D is unresolved. The CDR3 has 16 residues. V gave up 1 base and J gave up 7 bases, with 17 bases separating them. The germline gives CDR1 SGHAT, CDR2 FQDESV (reference sequence). As DNA, the CDR3 is TGTGCCAGCAGCTTAGGTGGTCCCCCCCCTGGGAATGAGCAGTTCTTC. This encodes CASSLGGPPPGNEQFF.